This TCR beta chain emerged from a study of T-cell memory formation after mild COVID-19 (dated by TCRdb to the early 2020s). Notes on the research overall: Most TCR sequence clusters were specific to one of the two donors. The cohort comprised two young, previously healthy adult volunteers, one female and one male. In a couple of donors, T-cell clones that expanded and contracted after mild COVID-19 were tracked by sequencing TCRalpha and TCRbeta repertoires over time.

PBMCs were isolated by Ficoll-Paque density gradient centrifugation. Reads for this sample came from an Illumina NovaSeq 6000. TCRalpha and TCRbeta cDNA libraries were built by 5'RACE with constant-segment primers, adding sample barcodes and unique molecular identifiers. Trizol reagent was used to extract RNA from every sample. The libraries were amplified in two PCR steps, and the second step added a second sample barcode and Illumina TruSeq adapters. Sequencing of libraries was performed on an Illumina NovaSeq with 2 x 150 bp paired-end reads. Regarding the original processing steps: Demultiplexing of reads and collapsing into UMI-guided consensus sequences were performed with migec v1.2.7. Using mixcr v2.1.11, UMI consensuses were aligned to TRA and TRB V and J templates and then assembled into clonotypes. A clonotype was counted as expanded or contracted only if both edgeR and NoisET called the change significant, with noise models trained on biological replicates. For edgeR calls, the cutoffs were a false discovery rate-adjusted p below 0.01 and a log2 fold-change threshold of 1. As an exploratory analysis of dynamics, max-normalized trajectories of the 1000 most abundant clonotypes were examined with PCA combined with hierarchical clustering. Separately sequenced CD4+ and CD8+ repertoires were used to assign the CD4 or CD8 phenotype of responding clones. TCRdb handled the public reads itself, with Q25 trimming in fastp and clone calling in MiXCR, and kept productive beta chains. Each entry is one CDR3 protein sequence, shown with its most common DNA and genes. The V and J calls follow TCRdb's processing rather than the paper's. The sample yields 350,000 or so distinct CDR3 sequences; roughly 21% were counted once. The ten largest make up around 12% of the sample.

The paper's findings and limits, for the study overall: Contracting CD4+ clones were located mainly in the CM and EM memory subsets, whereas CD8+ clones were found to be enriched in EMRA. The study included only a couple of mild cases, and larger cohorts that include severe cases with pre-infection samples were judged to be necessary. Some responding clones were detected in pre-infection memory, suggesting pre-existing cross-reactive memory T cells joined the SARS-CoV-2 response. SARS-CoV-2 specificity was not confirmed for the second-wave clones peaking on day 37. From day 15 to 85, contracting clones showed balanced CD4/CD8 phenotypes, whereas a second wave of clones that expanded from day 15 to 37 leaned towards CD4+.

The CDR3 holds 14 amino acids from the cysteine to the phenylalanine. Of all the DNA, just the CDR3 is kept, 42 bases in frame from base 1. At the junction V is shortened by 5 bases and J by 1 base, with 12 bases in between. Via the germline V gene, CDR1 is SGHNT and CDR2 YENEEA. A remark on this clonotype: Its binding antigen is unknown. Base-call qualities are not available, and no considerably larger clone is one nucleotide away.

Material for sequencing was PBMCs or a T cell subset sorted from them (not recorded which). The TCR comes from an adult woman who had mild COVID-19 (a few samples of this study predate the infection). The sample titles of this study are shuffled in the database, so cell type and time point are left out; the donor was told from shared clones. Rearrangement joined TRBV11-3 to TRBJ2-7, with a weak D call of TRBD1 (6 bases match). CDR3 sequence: CASSKGQSSYEQYF. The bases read TGTGCCAGCAGCAAAGGACAGTCTTCCTACGAGCAGTACTTC.